Only a few counts were recorded for the clone carrying this TCR beta chain. Combining a sample-barcoded 5' primer with a J-beta primer mix, a second PCR ran for about 7 to 11 cycles. Every cDNA was tagged by a template-switch adaptor with 12 random nucleotides. TCRdb analysed the 5' RACE reads with MiXCR anew, one entry per CDR3 protein. The table has roughly 1 million distinct CDR3 sequences, under 30% seen once. This record belongs to a study of blood T cells in healthy people across ages. Trimming at V came to 3 bases and at J to 5 bases, leaving 11 bases not matched to a gene. CDR3 size: 16 residues. Germline CDR1 and CDR2: SGHDT and YYEEEE. These sequences were also reported in another study, on T cells of mothers and their children. This second report adds: All donors were healthy and Caucasian; they were a few mothers and their six children. Persistent microchimeric T cell clones were sought, and none were detected.

The chain employs TRBV5-6 and TRBJ2-3, with 8 bases that match TRBD1. Sequencing used blood. The TCR was taken from a girl aged 2 to 10 in good health. The CDR3, as DNA: TGTGCCAGCAGCTGGGCACAGGGGGGTGTGGAAGATACGCAGTATTTT. Translated: CASSWAQGGVEDTQYF. The whole variable domain, remainder taken from reference TRBV5-6 and TRBJ2-3, is DAGVTQSPTHLIKTRGQQVTLRCSPKSGHDTVSWYQQALGQGPQFIFQYYEEEERQRGNFPDRFSGHQFPNYSSELNVNALLLGDSALYLCASSWAQGGVEDTQYFGPGTRLTVL.